This T cell receptor (beta chain) is from a study of cytomegalovirus exposure and HLA in healthy donors. Study outcomes and limitations: The authors listed approximately 160 TCR beta chains as cytomegalovirus-associated. The authors confirmed in vitro that a few CMV-associated chains were specific for CMV antigens.

Regarding this clone: What it recognizes is unknown.

Measured with immunoSEQ multiplex PCR; TCRdb has only the in-frame clones, and not every one. Here the sample spans some 100,000 clones, 88% being singletons. V shed 2 bases and J 6 bases; nucleotides not matched to a gene: 1. The CDR3 covers 13 residues. The V gene's germline CDR1 is SGHRS and CDR2 YFSETQ. Donors were drawn from the 120-subject validation cohort, separate from the 666-subject first cohort. Sequencing was carried out using PBMCs. The chain has TRBV5-1 and TRBJ2-1; TRBD1 aligns across 8 bases. This clonotype was obtained from a man younger than 30 in good health and CMV-seronegative. CDR3 in amino acids: CASSFTGGNEQFF. CDR3 DNA: TGCGCCAGCAGCTTTACAGGGGGCAATGAGCAGTTCTTC.